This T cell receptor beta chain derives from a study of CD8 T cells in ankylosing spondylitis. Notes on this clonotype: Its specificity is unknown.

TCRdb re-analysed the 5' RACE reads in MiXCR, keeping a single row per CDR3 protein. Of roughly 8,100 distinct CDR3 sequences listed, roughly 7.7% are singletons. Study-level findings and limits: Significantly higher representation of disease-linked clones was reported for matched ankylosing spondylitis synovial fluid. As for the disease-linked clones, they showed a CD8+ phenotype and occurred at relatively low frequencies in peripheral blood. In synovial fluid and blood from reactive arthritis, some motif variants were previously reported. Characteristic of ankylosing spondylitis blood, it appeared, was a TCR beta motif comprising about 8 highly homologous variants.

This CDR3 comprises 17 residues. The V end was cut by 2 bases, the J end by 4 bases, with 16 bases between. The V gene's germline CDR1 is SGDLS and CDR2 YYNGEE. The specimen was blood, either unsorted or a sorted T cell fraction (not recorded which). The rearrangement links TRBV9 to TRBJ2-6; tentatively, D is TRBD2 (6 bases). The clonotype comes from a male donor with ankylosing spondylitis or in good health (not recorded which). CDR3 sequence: CASSVGDFLTGANVLTF. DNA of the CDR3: TGTGCCAGCAGCGTCGGGGACTTTCTAACAGGGGCCAACGTCCTGACTTTC. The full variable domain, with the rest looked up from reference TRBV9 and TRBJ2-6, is DSGVTQTPKHLITATGQRVTLRCSPRSGDLSVYWYQQSLDQGLQFLIQYYNGEERAKGNILERFSAQQFPDLHSELNLSSLELGDSALYFCASSVGDFLTGANVLTFGAGSRLTVL.